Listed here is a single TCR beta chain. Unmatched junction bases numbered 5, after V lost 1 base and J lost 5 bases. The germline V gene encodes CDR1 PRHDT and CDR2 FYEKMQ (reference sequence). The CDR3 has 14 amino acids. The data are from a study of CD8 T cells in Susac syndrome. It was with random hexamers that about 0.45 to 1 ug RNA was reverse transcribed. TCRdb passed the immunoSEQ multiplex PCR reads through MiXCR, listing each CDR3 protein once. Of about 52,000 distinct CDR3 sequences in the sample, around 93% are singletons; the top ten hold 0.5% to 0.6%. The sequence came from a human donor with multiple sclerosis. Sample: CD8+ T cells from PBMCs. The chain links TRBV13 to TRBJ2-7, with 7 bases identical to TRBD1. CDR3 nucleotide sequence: TGTGCCAGCAGCTTAGCGACAGGGTTTAACGAGCAGTACTTC. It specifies CASSLATGFNEQYF.